The present entry profiles one TCR beta chain with its context. Its specificity is not known. TCRdb called the 5' RACE reads again in MiXCR, with one record for every CDR3 protein. The sample lists under 900,000 distinct CDR3 sequences, about 20% seen once, with around 12% in the top ten. The data are from a study of identical twins. Study-wide points: The presence of invariant MAIT and iNKT cells could partly confound analyses of zero-insertion sequences.

The CDR3 is 15 residues long. Germline CDR1 reads MNHEY; CDR2 reads SVGAGI. Trimming took off 0 bases at V and 2 bases at J, with 7 bases between the two ends. The sample also formed part of further work on T cells expressing NK-cell markers.

The sequence came from a woman between 18 and 30 years old in good health. Input material: PBMCs. The chain combines TRBV6-5 with TRBJ2-2; no clear D gene. The CDR3 DNA sequence: TGTGCCAGCAGTTACTCGAGGCTAAACACCGGGGAGCTGTTTTTT. Amino acid sequence: CASSYSRLNTGELFF.